This TCR beta chain was identified in a study of response to subunit inactivated influenza vaccine. TCRdb re-called the RT-PCR reads through MiXCR, storing one row per CDR3 protein. In the table there are 650,000 to 800,000 distinct CDR3 sequences, roughly 18% of which are singletons. The ends lost 7 bases at V and 3 bases at J; junction bases unmatched: 8. The CDR3 runs to 15 residues. The chain is built from TRBV12-3 or TRBV12-4 and TRBJ2-1, with TRBD1 identical over 8 bases. This clonotype was sampled from a man in his fifties who received an inactivated influenza vaccine. The material was PBMCs from blood, obtained around 5 days after vaccination. The CDR3 coding sequence is TGTGCCAGCACTGACAGGGGATTAGGCTACAATGAGCAGTTCTTC. Its translation is CASTDRGLGYNEQFF.